These T cell receptor beta chains were read from a single sample in a study of PD-1 blockade in mismatch repair-deficient tumors. Data came from immunoSEQ multiplex PCR; TCRdb stores just in-frame clones and leaves some out. There are some 120,000 clones in the sample; about nine tenths occur only once, and about an eighth lies in the top ten. Sequencing used peripheral blood, obtained approximately 71 weeks after starting pembrolizumab. These receptors were taken from an adult with mismatch repair-deficient cancer. The CDR3 runs from the conserved cysteine through the conserved F or W. D genes are given only for firm matches. Size is omitted from some rows. Given values are once, few, many or a class for expanded clones.

cdr3_nt: TGTGCCAGCAGCTTAAGTGGGACCAGCAATCAGCCCCAGCATTTT
cdr3_aa: CASSLSGTSNQPQHF
clone_size: few
d_call: -
j_call: TRBJ1-5
v_call: TRBV7-2

cdr3_nt: TGCGCCAGCAGCCAAGAACAGGGAATTGAGCAGTTCTTC
cdr3_aa: CASSQEQGIEQFF
clone_size: -
d_call: -
j_call: TRBJ2-1
v_call: TRBV4-1

cdr3_nt: TGCAGCGTTGAGGGGACAGAGAACTATGGCTACACCTTC
cdr3_aa: CSVEGTENYGYTF
clone_size: -
d_call: TRBD1
j_call: TRBJ1-2
v_call: TRBV29-1

cdr3_nt: TGCGCCAGCAGTGGTCGGGGATCCGGAAACACCATATATTTT
cdr3_aa: CASSGRGSGNTIYF
clone_size: -
d_call: -
j_call: TRBJ1-3
v_call: TRBV10-2

cdr3_nt: TGTGCCAGCTCACCACTTCCGGGACAGAATTACAATGAGCAGTTCTTC
cdr3_aa: CASSPLPGQNYNEQFF
clone_size: -
d_call: TRBD1
j_call: TRBJ2-1
v_call: TRBV18

cdr3_nt: TGTGCCATCAGTGAGGGGCTACCGAACACTGAAGCTTTCTTT
cdr3_aa: CAISEGLPNTEAFF
clone_size: -
d_call: -
j_call: TRBJ1-1
v_call: TRBV10-3

cdr3_nt: TGTGCCAGCAGCTTAGAGGTCAGGGGTTACGAGCAGTACTTC
cdr3_aa: CASSLEVRGYEQYF
clone_size: few
d_call: -
j_call: TRBJ2-7
v_call: TRBV7-8

cdr3_nt: TGTGCCAGCAGCTTAGACCCAGGGACTGAAGCTTTCTTT
cdr3_aa: CASSLDPGTEAFF
clone_size: -
d_call: -
j_call: TRBJ1-1
v_call: TRBV11-3

cdr3_nt: TGTGCCAGCAGCATTCGGACTAGCGGGGCTAACACCGGGGAGCTGTTTTTT
cdr3_aa: CASSIRTSGANTGELFF
clone_size: -
d_call: TRBD2
j_call: TRBJ2-2
v_call: TRBV2

cdr3_nt: TGTGCCAGCAGCCCCGGGAGGAACACTGAAGCTTTCTTT
cdr3_aa: CASSPGRNTEAFF
clone_size: -
d_call: -
j_call: TRBJ1-1
v_call: TRBV6-5

cdr3_nt: TGTGCCAGCAGCCCTAGTCTAGCGGGACGCACAGATACGCAGTATTTT
cdr3_aa: CASSPSLAGRTDTQYF
clone_size: -
d_call: TRBD2
j_call: TRBJ2-3
v_call: TRBV7-9

cdr3_nt: TGTGCCAGCAGCTTGCTGGGGTTGTCTAGCGGGAGTCGCCCATTCGTCGGGGAGCTGTTTTTT
cdr3_aa: CASSLLGLSSGSRPFVGELFF
clone_size: -
d_call: TRBD2
j_call: TRBJ2-2
v_call: TRBV7-6

cdr3_nt: TGCGCCAGCAGCTTCGGGACTTTCGGCAACGAGCAGTACTTC
cdr3_aa: CASSFGTFGNEQYF
clone_size: -
d_call: -
j_call: TRBJ2-7
v_call: TRBV5-1

cdr3_nt: TGTGCCAGTAGTATAACTCCCGGGACGGGAGGGGCCGAGCAGTACTTC
cdr3_aa: CASSITPGTGGAEQYF
clone_size: -
d_call: TRBD2
j_call: TRBJ2-7
v_call: TRBV19

cdr3_nt: TGTGCCAGCAGCCAGGGACAGACCTACGAGCAGTACTTC
cdr3_aa: CASSQGQTYEQYF
clone_size: once
d_call: TRBD1
j_call: TRBJ2-7
v_call: TRBV28

cdr3_nt: TGTGCCAGCAGTGGGAACAGGGAGTATGGCTACACCTTC
cdr3_aa: CASSGNREYGYTF
clone_size: -
d_call: -
j_call: TRBJ1-2
v_call: TRBV27

cdr3_nt: TGTGCCAGCAGCCCGCGGGGGACAGGCTCAGGCGAGCAGTACTTC
cdr3_aa: CASSPRGTGSGEQYF
clone_size: -
d_call: -
j_call: TRBJ2-7
v_call: TRBV7-8

cdr3_nt: TGCGCCAGCAGCTATGGCGGAGAGTCCTACAATGAGCAGTTCTTC
cdr3_aa: CASSYGGESYNEQFF
clone_size: few
d_call: -
j_call: TRBJ2-1
v_call: TRBV5-1

cdr3_nt: TGTGCCAGCAGTTACACGGACAGGGACGTTGATGGCTACACCTTC
cdr3_aa: CASSYTDRDVDGYTF
clone_size: once
d_call: TRBD1
j_call: TRBJ1-2
v_call: TRBV6-5

cdr3_nt: TGTGCCAGCAGTGGGGACTTCAGCTCCTACAATGAGCAGTTCTTC
cdr3_aa: CASSGDFSSYNEQFF
clone_size: -
d_call: -
j_call: TRBJ2-1
v_call: TRBV7-9